These 28 T cell receptor beta chains share one sample of origin, sequenced in a study of immune evolution from preneoplasia to lung adenocarcinoma. Here immunoSEQ multiplex PCR was the method, and the copy in TCRdb shows in-frame clones only, minus some. The profile shows about 7,600 clones, 81% of them singletons. Material for sequencing was FFPE invasive lung adenocarcinoma tissue. Source of these receptors: a person aged 50-59 years with lung adenocarcinoma.

This clone showed up just a few times. V is TRBV18 and J is TRBJ2-1, with a tentative D call TRBD1 (6 bases). The germline gives CDR1 KGHSH, CDR2 LQKENI. The CDR3 has 16 residues. Trimming removed 2 bases from V and 0 bases from J, with 11 bases in between. For the CDR3, the DNA is TGTGCCAGCTCACCAACCAGGGGCGACTCCTACAATGAGCAGTTCTTC. The encoded protein is CASSPTRGDSYNEQFF. Together with reference TRBV18 and TRBJ2-1, the CDR3 gives the full variable domain: NAGVMQNPRHLVRRRGQEARLRCSPMKGHSHVYWYRQLPEEGLKFMVYLQKENIIDESGMPKERFSAEFPKEGPSILRIQQVVRGDSAAYFCASSPTRGDSYNEQFFGPGTRLTVL.

This chain links TRBV5-4 with TRBJ2-7, with D uncertain. V lost 3 bases to trimming and J lost 5 bases, with 15 bases between them. Germline V gene data show CDR1 as SGHNT and CDR2 as YYREEE (reference sequence). The CDR3 is made up of 14 amino acids. CDR3: CASSYLQASDEQYF. Written as DNA, the CDR3 is TGTGCCAGCAGCTACCTCCAGGCATCGGACGAGCAGTACTTC. The full variable domain, rest sourced from reference TRBV5-4 and TRBJ2-7, is ETGVTQSPTHLIKTRGQQVTLRCSSQSGHNTVSWYQQALGQGPQFIFQYYREEENGRGNFPPRFSGLQFPNYSSELNVNALELDDSALYLCASSYLQASDEQYFGPGTRLTVT.

The J gene is TRBJ2-2, the V gene TRBV5-1; D gene uncertain. Trimming cost V 4 bases and J 3 bases, with 16 bases left between them. CDR1 is SGHRS and CDR2 is YFSETQ in the germline V gene. The CDR3 runs to 16 residues. CDR3 nucleotide sequence: TGCGCCAGCAGCCCCCTGACAAGACGGGACACCGGGGAGCTGTTTTTT. Amino acids: CASSPLTRRDTGELFF.

The gene calls are TRBV4-1 and TRBJ1-1; TRBD1 is a possible D gene (5 bases). CDR3 length equals 13 residues. The germline V gene has CDR1 MGHRA and CDR2 YSYEKL. Between the trimmed V and J ends, which lost 1 base and 10 bases, there was a span of 13 bases. CDR3 coding DNA: TGCGCCAGCAGCCAAGGGGGCGGGCAACGAGCTTTCTTT. Its translation: CASSQGGGQRAFF.

This chain connects TRBV15 to TRBJ1-6; a possible D gene is TRBD1 (5 bases). Germline CDR1 and CDR2: LNHNV and YYDKDF (reference sequence). The CDR3 has 16 residues. V lost 0 bases to trimming and J lost 9 bases, with 15 bases between them. The CDR3 loop is CATSRDSGGRVSPLHF. In nucleotides, the CDR3 is TGTGCCACCAGCAGAGATTCCGGGGGAAGGGTTTCACCCCTCCACTTT. The complete variable domain, with remaining parts taken from reference TRBV15 and TRBJ1-6, reads DAMVIQNPRYQVTQFGKPVTLSCSQTLNHNVMYWYQQKSSQAPKLLFHYYDKDFNNEADTPDNFQSRRPNTSFCFLDIRSPGLGDTAMYLCATSRDSGGRVSPLHFGNGTRLTVT.

The J gene is TRBJ2-2, the V gene TRBV28; D gene unclear. Germline CDR1 is MDHEN and CDR2 is SYDVKM. The V and J ends lost 2 bases and 5 bases respectively, with 12 bases between them. This CDR3 has 15 amino acids. Here the CDR3 DNA reads TGTGCCAGCAGTTTACCCCACCAAGGGACCGGGGAGCTGTTTTTT. Translation gives CASSLPHQGTGELFF.

The rearrangement joins TRBV6-1 to TRBJ1-5; D ambiguous. The germline gives CDR1 MNHNS, CDR2 SASEGT. The CDR3 runs 13 residues. Trimming left V 6 bases short and J 6 bases short, with 12 bases between. The CDR3 region is CASRDTKGQPQHF. CDR3 nucleotides: TGTGCCAGCAGAGATACTAAAGGTCAGCCCCAGCATTTT.

This rearrangement joins TRBV6-1 to TRBJ2-1; D unclear. Deletions cut 5 bases from V and 7 bases from J, with 9 bases between. The CDR3 loop spans 12 amino acids. Germline V lookup: CDR1 MNHNS, CDR2 SASEGT. CDR3 protein: CASSTRSNEQFF. The CDR3 coding sequence is TGTGCCAGCAGTACCAGATCGAATGAGCAGTTCTTC.

The V gene is TRBV7-6, the J gene TRBJ1-3; perhaps TRBD1 as D (6 bases). The CDR3 loop spans 16 amino acids. The germline V gene encodes CDR1 SGHVS and CDR2 FNYEAQ. The V end lost 2 bases, the J end lost 3 bases, and 14 bases lay between the germline ends. The CDR3 DNA reads as TGTGCCAGCAGCTTAAATTTGGGGGCTGATGGAAACACCATATATTTT. The encoded protein is CASSLNLGADGNTIYF.

V and J are TRBV7-3 and TRBJ2-1, with 10 bases aligning to TRBD1. The CDR3 has 15 amino acids. Per germline, CDR1 SGHTA and CDR2 FQGTGA. Germline trimming cut 6 bases from V and 6 bases from J; bases unmatched to any gene: 8. CDR3 in DNA: TGTGCCAGCAGGGATCGGGACAGGGGTCTCAATGAGCAGTTCTTC. It translates to CASRDRDRGLNEQFF.

The chain joins TRBV7-9 to TRBJ1-1; a weak D match, TRBD1 (6 bases). Deletions cut 3 bases from V and 1 base from J, with 18 bases between. This CDR3 is 17 amino acids long. Germline CDR1 is SEHNR and CDR2 is FQNEAQ (reference sequence). The CDR3 sequence: CASSFSRPGGSNTEAFF. CDR3 bases: TGTGCCAGCAGCTTTTCCAGACCGGGGGGCTCGAACACTGAAGCTTTCTTT.

The rearrangement uses TRBV4-1 and TRBJ2-3; 8 nucleotides align to TRBD2. Looked up from germline, CDR1 is MGHRA and CDR2 is YSYEKL. CDR3 length: 17 amino acids. With 1 base clipped from V and 0 bases from J, the junction kept 6 bases outside the gene matches. DNA for the CDR3: TGCGCCAGCAGCCAAGTTATCGGGGGGGCTAGCACAGATACGCAGTATTTT. Protein sequence: CASSQVIGGASTDTQYF.

This clone has more than one count but fewer than ten. The genes are TRBV6-9 and TRBJ1-5; possible D gene TRBD1, 6 bases. CDR1 is MNHGY, CDR2 SVAAGI, per germline. This CDR3 spans 14 amino acids. Deletions cut 10 bases from V and 7 bases from J, with 20 bases between. Here the CDR3 reads CATTLTGLFQPQHF. CDR3 in DNA: TGTGCCACCACCCTCACAGGGCTGTTCCAGCCCCAGCATTTT.

The rearrangement uses TRBV9 and TRBJ1-6; TRBD1 might be the D (5 bases). This CDR3 is built from 16 residues. V shed 4 bases and J shed 3 bases, with 14 bases lying between them. Germline V gene sequence: CDR1 SGDLS, CDR2 YYNGEE. In DNA form, the CDR3 reads TGTGCCAGCAGCCCCGGGACGGAAGGCTATAATTCACCCCTCCACTTT. Translated, it gives CASSPGTEGYNSPLHF.

This clone was seen only a few times. The chain is built from TRBV6-4 and TRBJ2-1; 14 nucleotides match TRBD2. J lost 7 bases, V lost 3 bases, and 2 bases had no gene match. The CDR3 is 15 residues long. The germline V gene encodes CDR1 MRHNA and CDR2 SNTAGT. This CDR3 is CASSEGLAGDNEQFF. The CDR3 bases are TGTGCCAGCAGTGAGGGACTAGCGGGAGATAATGAGCAGTTCTTC.

The chain combines TRBV7-8 with TRBJ2-7; TRBD1 matches 9 bases. Germline-derived CDR1 and CDR2 are SGHVS and FQNEAQ. The CDR3 spans 20 residues. V was clipped by 1 base and J by 3 bases; unmatched bases: 19. CDR3 loop: CASSLVGWDRVKHSFYEQYF. CDR3 nucleotides: TGTGCCAGCAGCTTAGTCGGTTGGGACAGGGTAAAACACAGCTTCTACGAGCAGTACTTC.

The chain is built from TRBV7-3 and TRBJ1-1; D call uncertain. CDR1 SGHTA and CDR2 FQGTGA come from the germline V gene. V was shortened by 3 bases and J by 5 bases, with 16 bases between the two germline ends. The length of the CDR3 is 15 residues. CDR3 loop: CASSLAAPGGTEAFF. The CDR3 bases are TGTGCCAGCAGCTTGGCGGCCCCCGGTGGGACTGAAGCTTTCTTT.

The J gene is TRBJ1-1, the V gene TRBV10-1; D is undetermined. Germline CDR1 and CDR2: WNHNN and SYGVQD (reference sequence). CDR3 length: 13 residues. Deletions cut 1 base from V and 2 bases from J, with 5 bases between. DNA of the CDR3: TGCGCCAGCAGTGAGTGGACCAACACTGAAGCTTTCTTT. Translating it yields CASSEWTNTEAFF.

The genes are TRBV11-3 and TRBJ1-1; D not resolved. Between the trimmed V and J ends, which lost 2 bases and 2 bases, there was a span of 12 bases. From germline, CDR1 is SGHNT and CDR2 YENEEA. CDR3 length: 15 residues. The CDR3 nucleotides read TGTGCCAGCAGCTTAATATCAGAAACCAACACTGAAGCTTTCTTT. Protein product: CASSLISETNTEAFF.

This clone was observed a single time. The chain combines TRBV5-4 with TRBJ2-7, with a possible D match to TRBD1 (5 bases). Germline V CDR1 and CDR2: SGHNT, YYREEE (reference sequence). Trimming stripped 4 bases from V and 0 bases from J, with 17 bases between. The CDR3 is 16 residues long. The CDR3 here is CASSPEWGLGSYEQYF. CDR3 nucleotide sequence: TGTGCCAGCAGCCCGGAGTGGGGCCTAGGCTCCTACGAGCAGTACTTC.

V and J are TRBV4-1 and TRBJ2-3; 7 bases line up with TRBD1. This CDR3 is built from 17 residues. CDR1 is MGHRA, CDR2 YSYEKL, per germline. J was trimmed by 2 bases and V by 1 base; bases with no gene match: 9. The CDR3 DNA reads TGCGCCAGCAGCCAAGGACAGGGAGAATGGTTCACAGATACGCAGTATTTT. Translating it yields CASSQGQGEWFTDTQYF.

The V call is TRBV30, the J call TRBJ1-6, with D possibly TRBD1 on 5 matching bases. CDR1 is GTSNPN and CDR2 is SVGIG in the germline V gene (reference sequence). V lost 3 bases and J 0 bases, leaving 12 bases between the germline ends. This CDR3 contains 16 residues. The CDR3 region is CAWRSGDSSYNSPLHF. The CDR3 DNA is TGTGCCTGGAGATCCGGCGACAGCTCCTATAATTCACCCCTCCACTTT.

This clone has a handful of counts. The chain recombines TRBV6-5 with TRBJ2-7, with D tentatively TRBD2 (6 bases). This CDR3 is built from 14 residues. The germline V and J ends were trimmed by 6 bases and 2 bases, with 14 bases remaining between them. The germline V gene has CDR1 MNHEY and CDR2 SVGAGI. CDR3 sequence (DNA): TGTGCCAGCAGGGAGCGGGTAAAAACCTACGAGCAGTACTTC. Translated, it gives CASRERVKTYEQYF.

This clone appeared a single time. The genes are TRBV5-1 and TRBJ1-3; D is undetermined. CDR3 length equals 15 residues. The germline V and J ends were trimmed by 0 bases and 4 bases, with 11 bases remaining between them. Germline assignment: CDR1 SGHRS and CDR2 YFSETQ. CDR3 in DNA: TGCGCCAGCAGCTTGGGTGGCAAGCCCGGAAACACCATATATTTT. Protein product: CASSLGGKPGNTIYF.

The chain employs TRBV6-1 and TRBJ1-2; D is possibly TRBD1 (5 bases). The CDR3 sequence is 15 residues long. Between the trimmed V and J ends, which lost 5 bases and 2 bases, there was a span of 15 bases. Germline CDR1 is MNHNS and CDR2 is SASEGT. CDR3 amino acids: CASSPRHRDNYGYTF. The CDR3 nucleotides are TGTGCCAGCAGTCCTAGACATAGGGACAACTATGGCTACACCTTC.

This clone has only one observation. The chain recombines TRBV6-1 with TRBJ2-3; D is perhaps TRBD1 or TRBD2 (6 bases each). This CDR3 is built from 16 residues. Trimming left V 4 bases short and J 1 base short, with 15 bases between. Looked up from germline, CDR1 is MNHNS and CDR2 is SASEGT. CDR3 region: CASSVGRNRGTDTQYF. CDR3 sequence (DNA): TGTGCCAGCAGTGTTGGGAGGAACAGGGGCACAGATACGCAGTATTTT.

This clone was counted a few times. The chain carries TRBV5-4 and TRBJ2-3; 8 bases match TRBD2. The CDR3 sequence is 14 residues long. CDR1 and CDR2 from the germline V gene are SGHNT and YYREEE (reference sequence). Trimming removed 6 bases from V and 4 bases from J; junction bases left unmatched: 7. CDR3 loop: CASNRGGVADTQYF. The CDR3 DNA is TGTGCCAGCAACCGGGGGGGCGTGGCAGATACGCAGTATTTT.

This chain connects TRBV11-2 to TRBJ2-7, with unresolved D. Trimming left V 3 bases short and J 2 bases short, with 8 bases between. CDR1 is SGHAT, CDR2 FQNNGV, per germline. The length of the CDR3 is 13 residues. Here the CDR3 DNA reads TGTGCCAGCAGCTTTGGAACTACCTACGAGCAGTACTTC. Protein sequence: CASSFGTTYEQYF.